This T cell receptor beta chain was observed in a study of T cells in Graves' hyperthyroidism and ophthalmopathy. The germline V gene has CDR1 SGHTA and CDR2 FQGNSA. The CDR3 extends over 16 amino acids. RNA transcripts gave rise to amplified TCR beta CDR3 regions. HTBI primers drove first-round RT-PCR of the TCR CDR3. TCRdb re-called the multiplex PCR reads with MiXCR, one entry per CDR3 protein. The table shows hundreds of thousands of distinct CDR3 sequences, with 15% to 20% occurring only once. If no ophthalmopathy progression occurred within 18 months, Graves' hyperthyroidism was stable. The hyperthyroidism was newly diagnosed and had lasted under 2 months; the patients were aged 18 to 65. Worth noting for this clonotype: The germline gene is not matched at one end of the junction; a read error may be the cause.

J is TRBJ1-2 and V is TRBV7-2, with D perhaps matching TRBD1 (5 bases). The TCR originated in a woman aged 18-30 years with Graves' hyperthyroidism. Sequencing was performed on blood. The CDR3 nucleotides read TGTGCCAGCAGCCCCCCCTCCCGAGACACTAGAAGGGGCTCCACCTTC. Encoded protein: CASSPPSRDTRRGSTF.